A single sample is the source of the 28 T cell receptor beta chains below, sequenced in a study of cytomegalovirus exposure and HLA in healthy donors. PCR used 60 Vbeta primers and 13 Jbeta primers. Sequencing was performed with immunoSEQ multiplex PCR; in TCRdb, only in-frame clones are kept and a portion is missing. The sample gives more than 150,000 clones, 85% of which show up once; 2% to 2.5% is in the top ten. Input material: PBMCs. These receptors were collected from a young woman in good health and CMV-seronegative.

The rearrangement joins TRBV10-1 to TRBJ2-3; 9 bases align to TRBD2. CDR3 length: 14 residues. Germline V gene lookup returns CDR1 WNHNN and CDR2 SYGVQD (reference sequence). V lost 6 bases and J lost 4; bases outside the gene matches: 5. Here the CDR3 reads CASRASGTADTQYF. The DNA of the CDR3 is TGCGCCAGCAGGGCTAGCGGGACCGCAGATACGCAGTATTTT.

V gene TRBV10-3 combines with J gene TRBJ1-2; a weak D match, TRBD1 (6 bases). Germline CDR1 is ENHRY and CDR2 is SYGVKD. Trimming removed 0 bases at V and 4 bases at J, with 9 bases between. The CDR3 spans 14 residues. In nucleotides, the CDR3 is TGTGCCATCAGTGAGTCGGACAGACTCTATGGCTACACCTTC. This sequence encodes CAISESDRLYGYTF.

The chain employs TRBV28 and TRBJ1-1, with a possible D match to TRBD1 (6 bases). Per the germline V gene, CDR1 is MDHEN and CDR2 is SYDVKM. Trimming pared 6 bases from V and 8 bases from J, leaving 10 bases between. The CDR3 totals 11 residues. The CDR3 spells CASRDRVEAFF. For the CDR3, the DNA is TGTGCCAGCAGGGACAGAGTGGAAGCTTTCTTT.

The chain is built from TRBV30 and TRBJ2-1, with D uncertain. The CDR3 runs to 13 residues. The V end lost 4 bases, the J end lost 3 bases, and 10 bases lay between the germline ends. The germline CDR1 and CDR2 sequences are GTSNPN and SVGIG (reference sequence). CDR3 DNA: TGTGCCTGGACCCCCACAGTCTACAATGAGCAGTTCTTC. Encoded protein: CAWTPTVYNEQFF. Full variable domain (rest looked up from reference TRBV30 and TRBJ2-1): SQTIHQWPATLVQPVGSPLSLECTVEGTSNPNLYWYRQAAGRGLQLLFYSVGIGQISSEVPQNLSASRPQDRQFILSSKKLLLSDSGFYLCAWTPTVYNEQFFGPGTRLTVL.

In its sample, this clone was seen a few times. V gene TRBV5-4 combines with J gene TRBJ1-2; 8 nucleotides agree with TRBD1. This CDR3 spans 15 amino acids. Germline CDR1 and CDR2: SGHNT and YYREEE (reference sequence). Unmatched junction bases numbered 12, after V lost 4 bases and J lost 7 bases. As DNA, the CDR3 is TGTGCCAGCAGCATCGGACAGGGAACGGATGGTGGCTACACCTTC. This gives the protein CASSIGQGTDGGYTF.

The J gene is TRBJ2-5, the V gene TRBV7-2; TRBD1 agrees at 8 bases. After removal of 2 bases from V and 1 base from J, the junction contained 6 bases not matched to a gene. The CDR3 extends over 16 amino acids. The germline V gene has CDR1 SGHTA and CDR2 FQGNSA. CDR3: CASSLFRQGLQETQYF. The CDR3 region has the DNA TGTGCCAGCAGCTTATTTAGACAGGGGCTCCAAGAGACCCAGTACTTC.

V usage is TRBV6-6 and J usage is TRBJ1-3; 9 nucleotides line up with TRBD1. Germline values: CDR1 MNHNY, CDR2 SVGAGI (reference sequence). Trimming removed 3 bases from V and 3 bases from J; junction bases left unmatched: 6. The CDR3 runs to 16 residues. Here the CDR3 reads CASSYSDRGDGNTIYF. CDR3 nucleotides: TGTGCCAGCAGTTATTCGGACAGGGGCGATGGAAACACCATATATTTT.

V is TRBV9 and J is TRBJ2-7; D perhaps matches TRBD1 (5 bases). The V gene lost 2 bases and the J gene lost 6 bases, with 12 bases spanning the gap. CDR1 SGDLS and CDR2 YYNGEE come from the germline V gene. CDR3 length: 13 amino acids. The DNA of the CDR3 is TGTGCCAGCAGCGTCGATTCAGGGTCCGAGCAGTACTTC. Amino acid sequence: CASSVDSGSEQYF. The whole variable domain, remainder taken from reference TRBV9 and TRBJ2-7, is DSGVTQTPKHLITATGQRVTLRCSPRSGDLSVYWYQQSLDQGLQFLIQYYNGEERAKGNILERFSAQQFPDLHSELNLSSLELGDSALYFCASSVDSGSEQYFGPGTRLTVT.

This clone was picked up a small number of times. The chain uses TRBV21-1 and TRBJ2-7; TRBD1 is taken as the D call from the table, unchecked against the DNA. TRBV21-1 is labeled a pseudogene. This CDR3 region has 12 residues. This chain's CDR3 is CASLPGTYEQYF. CDR3 nucleotides: TGTGCCAGCCTCCCAGGGACCTACGAGCAGTACTTC.

This clone appeared once. The rearrangement links TRBV5-5 to TRBJ2-7; 9 nucleotides match TRBD2. Germline values: CDR1 SGHKS, CDR2 YYEKEE (reference sequence). With V trimmed by 0 bases and J by 3 bases, 4 bases remained unmatched. The CDR3 is 15 residues long. Here the CDR3 DNA reads TGTGCCAGCAGCTTGGAACTAGCGGGTTACTACGAGCAGTACTTC. Amino acids: CASSLELAGYYEQYF. Filled out from reference TRBV5-5 and TRBJ2-7, the complete variable domain reads DAGVTQSPTHLIKTRGQQVTLRCSPISGHKSVSWYQQVLGQGPQFIFQYYEKEERGRGNFPDRFSARQFPNYSSELNVNALLLGDSALYLCASSLELAGYYEQYFGPGTRLTVT.

J is TRBJ2-3 and V is TRBV28; TRBD1 might be the D (6 bases). The V and J ends lost 6 bases and 6 bases respectively, with 13 bases between them. Germline loops: CDR1 MDHEN, CDR2 SYDVKM. This CDR3 region has 13 residues. The CDR3 region has the DNA TGTGCCAGCAGGGGGACATTAAGTGATACGCAGTATTTT. Protein: CASRGTLSDTQYF.

V gene TRBV7-8 combines with J gene TRBJ2-5; no reliable D call. CDR3 length: 14 amino acids. CDR1 and CDR2 (germline): SGHVS, FQNEAQ. V was trimmed by 7 bases and J by 5 bases, leaving 17 bases between them. CDR3: CASNRGLLIETQYF. Here the CDR3 DNA reads TGTGCCAGCAATCGTGGGCTCTTAATTGAGACCCAGTACTTC.

V is TRBV6-5 and J is TRBJ2-1, with TRBD1 as a possible D gene (6 bases). The germline V gene has CDR1 MNHEY and CDR2 SVGAGI. CDR3 length: 15 amino acids. The ends were cut back, 0 bases at V and 8 bases at J, with 14 bases in the middle. As DNA, the CDR3 is TGTGCCAGCAGTTACTCGATCTACAGGGACGATGAGCAGTTCTTC. Translation: CASSYSIYRDDEQFF.

The count of this clone is one. The V and J genes are TRBV7-2 and TRBJ2-1; possibly TRBD2 for D (6 bases). Germline values: CDR1 SGHTA, CDR2 FQGNSA. Trimming removed 5 bases at V and 9 bases at J, with 11 bases between. The CDR3 length is 12 residues. CDR3 coding DNA: TGTGCCAGCAGCCAGGTGGGAGGTGAGCAGTTCTTC. Its translation is CASSQVGGEQFF.

With respect to this clone: The germline gene is not matched at one end of the junction; a read error may be the cause. The chain combines TRBV2 with TRBJ1-5; D is unclear. Germline assignment: CDR1 SNHLY and CDR2 FYNNEI. The CDR3 extends over 11 amino acids. The CDR3 sequence: CASSEGEPLHF. The DNA of the CDR3 is TGTGCCAGCAGTGAAGGCGAGCCCCTGCATTTT.

V usage is TRBV19 and J usage is TRBJ2-4; no clear D. CDR1 and CDR2 (germline): LNHDA, SQIVND (reference sequence). The V end lost 3 bases, the J end lost 5 bases, and 8 bases lay between the germline ends. The CDR3 covers 13 residues. The CDR3 loop reads CASSMQAQNIQYF. The CDR3 DNA is TGTGCCAGTAGTATGCAGGCCCAAAACATTCAGTACTTC. Full variable domain (missing parts from reference TRBV19 and TRBJ2-4): DGGITQSPKYLFRKEGQNVTLSCEQNLNHDAMYWYRQDPGQGLRLIYYSQIVNDFQKGDIAEGYSVSREKKESFPLTVTSAQKNPTAFYLCASSMQAQNIQYFGAGTRLSVL.

The chain carries TRBV6-5 and TRBJ2-3; D might be TRBD2 (6 bases). V shed 4 bases and J shed 1 base, with 9 bases lying between them. The germline V gene encodes CDR1 MNHEY and CDR2 SVGAGI. The length of the CDR3 is 14 residues. CDR3 residues: CASSWGDRTDTQYF. DNA of the CDR3: TGTGCCAGCAGTTGGGGGGACCGCACAGATACGCAGTATTTT.

The rearrangement uses TRBV9 and TRBJ1-6, with a weak D call TRBD1 (6 bases). CDR3 size: 13 residues. Germline V lookup: CDR1 SGDLS, CDR2 YYNGEE. V was pared by 4 bases and J by 11 bases, with 13 bases between. The CDR3 nucleotides are TGTGCCAGCAGCCTCACAGGGAGTCCACCCCTCCACTTT. This encodes CASSLTGSPPLHF.

On this clone: One junction end does not reproduce the germline sequence, and a read error may be involved. This chain connects TRBV4-1 to TRBJ2-1; 11 positions agree with TRBD2. The CDR3 loop spans 14 amino acids. From germline, CDR1 is MGHRA and CDR2 YSYEKL. The CDR3 DNA reads as TGTGCCAGCGGAACTAGCGGGGGCATCAATGAGCAGTTCTTC. Amino acid sequence: CASGTSGGINEQFF.

This rearrangement joins TRBV7-9 to TRBJ2-1, with TRBD1 identical over 10 bases. Germline CDR1 and CDR2: SEHNR and FQNEAQ (reference sequence). V lost 5 bases and J lost 7; bases outside the gene matches: 11. This CDR3 has 16 residues. The CDR3 is CASSPPGTGDRNEQFF. The DNA for the CDR3 is TGTGCCAGCAGCCCCCCCGGGACAGGGGATAGAAATGAGCAGTTCTTC.

The V gene is TRBV9, the J gene TRBJ2-7; the D gene is possibly TRBD2 (5 bases). Trimming stripped 0 bases from V and 0 bases from J, with 10 bases between. This CDR3 has 15 residues. Germline CDR1 reads SGDLS; CDR2 reads YYNGEE. In nucleotides, the CDR3 is TGTGCCAGCAGCGTAGAAGGCGGGTTCTCCTACGAGCAGTACTTC. Its translation: CASSVEGGFSYEQYF.

Remarks on this clone: One end of the junction fails to match germline, which may point to a read error. The chain has TRBV7-7 and TRBJ2-1; possibly TRBD2 for D (7 bases). Per germline, CDR1 SSHAT and CDR2 FNYEAQ (reference sequence). CDR3 length: 16 amino acids. DNA of the CDR3: TGTGCTAGCAGCTTAGCGACACGGGGGGCCCACAATGAGCAGTTCTTC. Encoded protein: CASSLATRGAHNEQFF.

The DNA of the CDR3 is TGTGCCAGCAGCCATACCATGGACACTCTTATGAACACTGAAGCTTTCTTT. Protein: CASSHTMDTLMNTEAFF. The rearrangement joins TRBV4-2 to TRBJ1-1, with a tentative D call TRBD1 (5 bases). Per germline, CDR1 LGHNA and CDR2 YNFKEQ. V lost 3 bases, J lost 0 bases, and 17 bases lay in between. The CDR3 length is 17 residues.

This chain connects TRBV7-2 to TRBJ1-1; D call uncertain. Germline lookup yields CDR1 SGHTA and CDR2 FQGNSA. V was cut by 1 base and J by 0 bases, with 6 bases left in between. This CDR3 has 14 amino acids. Written as DNA, the CDR3 is TGTGCCAGCAGCTTAGGGCCGTTGAACACTGAAGCTTTCTTT. This gives the protein CASSLGPLNTEAFF.

The chain combines TRBV9 with TRBJ1-6; TRBD1 matches at 8 bases. Germline loops: CDR1 SGDLS, CDR2 YYNGEE. The CDR3 has 15 amino acids. V was clipped by 4 bases and J by 10 bases; unmatched bases: 10. The CDR3 DNA sequence: TGTGCCAGCAGCCCAGGACAGGGAGCATGGTCACCCCTCCACTTT. Protein: CASSPGQGAWSPLHF.

The chain employs TRBV18 and TRBJ1-1, with D uncertain. V was cut by 3 bases and J by 5 bases, with 13 bases left in between. The germline V gene has CDR1 KGHSH and CDR2 LQKENI. The CDR3 is 14 residues long. The CDR3 DNA reads as TGTGCCAGCTCACCTTTGCGCGGGCCTACTGAAGCTTTCTTT. Translating gives CASSPLRGPTEAFF. The entire variable domain, with the rest obtained from reference TRBV18 and TRBJ1-1, is as follows: NAGVMQNPRHLVRRRGQEARLRCSPMKGHSHVYWYRQLPEEGLKFMVYLQKENIIDESGMPKERFSAEFPKEGPSILRIQQVVRGDSAAYFCASSPLRGPTEAFFGQGTRLTVV.

The rearrangement uses TRBV5-1 and TRBJ2-7, with 8 bases lining up with TRBD1. CDR1 and CDR2 from the germline V gene are SGHRS and YFSETQ. The V segment lost 7 bases and the J segment 4 bases; nucleotides outside the gene matches: 7. This CDR3 region has 13 residues. CDR3 nucleotides: TGCGCCAGCGCGCAGGGGGCTCTTTACGAGCAGTACTTC. Amino acids: CASAQGALYEQYF.

V usage is TRBV7-8 and J usage is TRBJ2-2, with D maybe TRBD1 (6 bases). The CDR3 is 15 residues long. Between the trimmed V and J ends, which lost 3 bases and 0 bases, there was a span of 8 bases. Germline loops: CDR1 SGHVS, CDR2 FQNEAQ. CDR3 sequence (DNA): TGTGCCAGCAGCTTGAGGGGGTCGAACACCGGGGAGCTGTTTTTT. Its translation is CASSLRGSNTGELFF.